The 5 T cell receptor beta chains below all came from one sample that was sequenced in a study of identical twins. TCRdb called the 5' RACE reads again in MiXCR, with one record for every CDR3 protein. Of 420,000 or so distinct CDR3 sequences in the sample, about 18% were seen once. Material for sequencing was naive T cells sorted from blood. These receptors were obtained from a man aged 45 to 65 in good health.

The sample holds one count of this clonotype. The J gene is TRBJ2-2, the V gene TRBV4-3; the D is unclear. Germline CDR1 LGHNA, CDR2 YSLEER. The germline V and J ends were trimmed by 1 base and 7 bases, with 4 bases remaining between them. CDR3 size: 12 residues. CDR3 amino acids: CASSQAGGELFF. The CDR3 nucleotides are TGCGCCAGCAGCCAAGCCGGCGGGGAGCTGTTTTTT.

The V call is TRBV20-1, the J call TRBJ2-1; 8 bases are shared with TRBD2. The CDR3 is 13 residues long. Unmatched junction bases numbered 14, after V lost 6 bases and J lost 13 bases. Germline V lookup: CDR1 DFQATT, CDR2 SNEGSKA (reference sequence). Here the CDR3 reads CSAGGGASSLQFF. In DNA, the CDR3 is TGCAGTGCCGGGGGGGGCGCGTCAAGTCTACAGTTCTTC.

V gene TRBV10-2 combines with J gene TRBJ2-5; 7 nucleotides agree with TRBD2. The CDR3 consists of 15 residues. V shed 1 base and J 2 bases; nucleotides not matched to a gene: 4. The germline V gene encodes CDR1 WSHSY and CDR2 SAAADI. CDR3 in DNA: TGCGCCAGCAGTGAGTGGCCGGGGGGACAAGAGACCCAGTACTTC. This translates into CASSEWPGGQETQYF.

The chain is built from TRBV5-6 and TRBJ2-7, with a weak D call TRBD1 (6 bases). V was shortened by 2 bases and J by 2 bases, with 11 bases between the two germline ends. The CDR3 covers 14 residues. Germline V gene lookup returns CDR1 SGHDT and CDR2 YYEEEE. The CDR3 DNA reads as TGTGCCAGCAGCTTAGGTCCAGGGGCCTACGAGCAGTACTTC. Protein sequence: CASSLGPGAYEQYF.

The chain links TRBV24-1 to TRBJ2-2; D unresolved. Germline V gives CDR1 KGHDR, CDR2 SFDVKD. Between the trimmed V and J ends, which lost 4 bases and 6 bases, there was a span of 17 bases. CDR3 size: 16 residues. CDR3 nucleotide sequence: TGTGCCACCAGTGACCCCCGGGTCCCCGTTCCCGGGGAGCTGTTTTTT. The encoded protein is CATSDPRVPVPGELFF.